This T cell receptor beta chain was recorded in a study of blood T cell repertoires in COVID-19. Study at large: Sites in the United States, Italy and Spain provided acute and convalescent COVID-19 samples. Sources were T cells, B-cell-depleted T cells, or PBMCs; the material itself was cDNA or gDNA.

Patients in Seattle were enrolled during active infection, then followed longitudinally. Authors' processing steps: Reference gene primer amplification gave nucleated cell count estimates. The protocol was immunoSEQ multiplex PCR, while the TCRdb copy is restricted to in-frame clones and leaves out a portion. The D gene and trimming were derived from the DNA, and the V and J assignments and clone size from that table. There are some 450,000 clones in the sample; over 85% occur only once, and roughly 0.78% lies in the top ten. Trimming removed 4 bases from V and 8 bases from J; junction bases left unmatched: 2. CDR1 and CDR2 (germline): KGHSH, LQKENI. The CDR3 loop spans 13 amino acids.

The chain joins TRBV18 to TRBJ1-6, with 7 bases lining up with TRBD1. Sequences were obtained from peripheral blood. The receptor comes from a man aged 18 to 35 with COVID-19, enrolled during active disease. Written as DNA, the CDR3 is TGTGCCAGCTCACGGGACAGCTATTCACCCCTCCACTTT. Translating gives CASSRDSYSPLHF.